This T cell receptor beta chain was retrieved from a study of cytomegalovirus exposure and HLA in healthy donors. PCR primers comprised 60 Vbeta and 13 Jbeta primers. Assay: immunoSEQ multiplex PCR; the TCRdb copy retains only in-frame clones and omits some. This sample has some 120,000 clones; 74% occur once, and the top ten carry approximately 2%. The CDR3 extends over 16 amino acids. V lost 0 bases to trimming and J lost 1 base, with 12 bases between them. Per germline, CDR1 SGHTA and CDR2 FQGNSA. This clonotype originated in a human donor in good health. Specimen: PBMCs. This chain joins TRBV7-2 and TRBJ1-1, with D perhaps TRBD1 (6 bases). The CDR3, as DNA: TGTGCCAGCAGCTTAGCACAACAGGGCTCGAACACTGAAGCTTTCTTT. It translates to CASSLAQQGSNTEAFF.